A single sample gave rise to the 18 T cell receptor beta chains below, sequenced in a study of regulatory T cells in long-lasting Graves disease. Arm-PCR of CDR3 regions and iRepertoire HTBI primers were the basis on which TCR beta libraries were built. TCRdb passed the multiplex PCR reads through MiXCR, listing each CDR3 protein once. This table has 250,000 or so distinct CDR3 sequences, 20% to 25% appearing once. Noted time point: newly diagnosed GD, antithyroid drugs for less than 3 months. PBMC RNA was the source of the TCR library. The input for sequencing was peripheral blood mononuclear cells (PBMCs), taken at new diagnosis, from a patient treated with antithyroid drugs. All receptors derive from a female donor with Graves disease.

This clonotype was picked up a small number of times. The chain employs TRBV12-3 or TRBV12-4 and TRBJ1-3; D gene uncertain. The length of the CDR3 is 12 residues. V was pared by 3 bases and J by 4 bases, with 4 bases between. The CDR3 protein is CASSLQGNTIYF. CDR3 sequence (DNA): TGTGCCAGCAGTTTGCAGGGAAACACCATATATTTT.

This clonotype showed up many times. The chain recombines TRBV7-2 with TRBJ2-2; D uncertain. Trimming cost V 3 bases and J 5 bases, with 13 bases left between them. Germline lookup yields CDR1 SGHTA and CDR2 FQGNSA. This CDR3 has 15 amino acids. As DNA, the CDR3 is TGTGCCAGCAGCTTTGACACAGCCAATACCGGGGAGCTGTTTTTT. This sequence encodes CASSFDTANTGELFF.

The rearrangement uses TRBV2 and TRBJ1-1; D unclear. Trimming left V 6 bases short and J 1 base short, with 18 bases between. CDR1 SNHLY and CDR2 FYNNEI come from the germline V gene. This CDR3 region has 16 residues. The CDR3 spells CASSQDGQVTNTEAFF. CDR3 DNA: TGTGCCAGCAGCCAAGATGGCCAGGTGACGAACACTGAAGCTTTCTTT. The full variable domain, completed using reference TRBV2 and TRBJ1-1, is EPEVTQTPSHQVTQMGQEVILRCVPISNHLYFYWYRQILGQKVEFLVSFYNNEISEKSEIFDDQFSVERPDGSNFTLKIRSTKLEDSAMYFCASSQDGQVTNTEAFFGQGTRLTVV.

This clonotype has ten or more counts. The chain uses TRBV20-1 and TRBJ2-3; 11 nucleotides align to TRBD2. In germline, CDR1 is DFQATT, CDR2 SNEGSKA (reference sequence). The V and J ends lost 3 bases and 3 bases, in that order; junction bases with no gene match: 8. The CDR3 covers 16 residues. In DNA, the CDR3 is TGCAGTGCTAGTCCTTCGACTAGCGGGGTTACAGATACGCAGTATTTT. Translating gives CSASPSTSGVTDTQYF.

Comment on this clonotype: Here the CDR3 omits its conserved ending phenylalanine or tryptophan, so a read error is the likely source. V usage is TRBV18 and J usage is TRBJ1-1, with no clear D. The CDR3 has 15 amino acids. CDR1 is KGHSH, CDR2 LQKENI, per germline. CDR3 sequence (DNA): TGTACCAGCTCACCATATGGAGAGGGGAACACTGAAGCTTTCCTT. Translation: CTSSPYGEGNTEAFL.

For this clonotype: A far larger clone is only one base removed, so a read error is likely. The chain has TRBV20-1 and TRBJ2-4; 11 positions match TRBD2. Per the germline V gene, CDR1 is DFQATT and CDR2 is SNEGSKA (reference sequence). V gave up 3 bases and J gave up 13 bases; unmatched junction bases: 26. The CDR3 extends over 19 amino acids. The CDR3 spells CSASQPGGRLAGLYNEQYF. CDR3 DNA: TGCAGTGCTAGCCAACCGGGGGGCCGACTAGCGGGACTTTACAATGAGCAGTACTTC.

This clonotype was seen more than once but under ten times. The chain links TRBV6-2 or TRBV6-3 to TRBJ2-2; D is unresolved. The CDR3 extends over 15 amino acids. V was shortened by 2 bases and J by 0 bases, with 7 bases between the two germline ends. CDR1 is MNHEY and CDR2 is SVGEGT in the germline V gene. The CDR3 DNA is TGTGCCAGCAGTTACCTGGGTTCGAACACCGGGGAGCTGTTTTTT. Its protein product is CASSYLGSNTGELFF.

Ten or more counts support this clonotype. The chain employs TRBV7-9 and TRBJ1-6; TRBD1 aligns across 7 bases. Germline V gene sequence: CDR1 SEHNR, CDR2 FQNEAQ (reference sequence). V shed 5 bases and J 9 bases; nucleotides not matched to a gene: 10. This CDR3 has 15 residues. The CDR3 DNA sequence: TGTGCCAGCAGCGGACCCGGGACAGATGTTTCACCCCTCCACTTT. As protein: CASSGPGTDVSPLHF.

This clonotype has a count of ten or more. At one end, the junction sequence differs from germline, possibly due to a read error. The rearrangement links TRBV4-1 to TRBJ1-1; tentatively, D is TRBD1 (5 bases). The CDR3 is 16 residues long. CDR1 MGHRA and CDR2 YSYEKL come from the germline V gene. CDR3 amino acids: CASSQDSWTQNTEAFF. CDR3 nucleotides: TGTGCCAGCAGCCAAGATAGTTGGACACAGAACACTGAAGCTTTCTTT.

This clonotype was observed at least ten times. The chain combines TRBV18 with TRBJ2-3; 8 nucleotides match TRBD2. V dropped 0 bases and J dropped 4; count of bases not matched to a gene: 0. The CDR3 totals 14 residues. Germline-derived CDR1 and CDR2 are KGHSH and LQKENI. CDR3 in amino acids: CASSPPGRADTQYF. Written as DNA, the CDR3 is TGTGCCAGCTCACCACCCGGGAGGGCAGATACGCAGTATTTT. Complete variable domain (other parts from reference TRBV18 and TRBJ2-3): NAGVMQNPRHLVRRRGQEARLRCSPMKGHSHVYWYRQLPEEGLKFMVYLQKENIIDESGMPKERFSAEFPKEGPSILRIQQVVRGDSAAYFCASSPPGRADTQYFGPGTRLTVL.

This clonotype came up many times. The rearrangement joins TRBV7-2 to TRBJ2-3; D remains ambiguous. The CDR3 extends over 11 amino acids. Germline-derived CDR1 and CDR2 are SGHTA and FQGNSA. V was pared by 2 bases and J by 6 bases, with 3 bases between. CDR3 loop: CASSLLDTQYF. CDR3 sequence (DNA): TGTGCCAGCAGCTTACTGGATACGCAGTATTTT.

The rearrangement uses TRBV7-9 and TRBJ2-3, with 13 bases aligning to TRBD2. This CDR3 is built from 15 residues. Trimming cost V 5 bases and J 6 bases; bases outside gene matches: 5. CDR1 and CDR2 (germline): SEHNR, FQNEAQ (reference sequence). The CDR3 protein is CASSTLTSGRDTQYF. The DNA for the CDR3 is TGTGCCAGCAGCACTTTGACTAGCGGGAGGGATACGCAGTATTTT.

This clonotype was counted at least ten times. V gene TRBV5-6 combines with J gene TRBJ1-1; D unclear. The CDR3 runs 12 residues. The germline CDR1 and CDR2 sequences are SGHDT and YYEEEE. V lost 2 bases and J lost 7, with 9 bases in between. The CDR3 reads CASSFQAVEAFF. The CDR3 bases are TGTGCCAGCAGCTTCCAGGCAGTTGAAGCTTTCTTT. Full variable domain (rest looked up from reference TRBV5-6 and TRBJ1-1): DAGVTQSPTHLIKTRGQQVTLRCSPKSGHDTVSWYQQALGQGPQFIFQYYEEEERQRGNFPDRFSGHQFPNYSSELNVNALLLGDSALYLCASSFQAVEAFFGQGTRLTVV.

The table lists this clonotype with many counts. The chain combines TRBV19 with TRBJ1-5; tentative D call: TRBD1 (5 bases). CDR1 and CDR2 from the germline V gene are LNHDA and SQIVND (reference sequence). V dropped 2 bases and J dropped 0 bases, with 8 bases sitting between them. The CDR3 is 15 residues long. The CDR3, as DNA: TGTGCCAGTAGTATACGACAGTCTAGCAATCAGCCCCAGCATTTT. Its protein is CASSIRQSSNQPQHF.

This clonotype was observed at least ten times. V usage is TRBV29-1 and J usage is TRBJ2-1, with 12 positions matching TRBD2. The V segment lost 6 bases and the J segment 6 bases; nucleotides outside the gene matches: 6. The CDR3 extends over 14 amino acids. The V gene's germline CDR1 is SQVTM and CDR2 ANQGSEA. The CDR3 DNA is TGCAGCGTGAAACTAGCGGGGGGACTCAATGAGCAGTTCTTC. As protein: CSVKLAGGLNEQFF.

The chain is built from TRBV7-9 and TRBJ2-2; D gene ambiguous. The CDR3 has 16 amino acids. The V gene's germline CDR1 is SEHNR and CDR2 FQNEAQ (reference sequence). The V gene lost 1 base and the J gene lost 0 bases, with 9 bases spanning the gap. DNA for the CDR3: TGTGCCAGCAGCTTAGTCCTGGGAACGAACACCGGGGAGCTGTTTTTT. Translation gives CASSLVLGTNTGELFF.

Details on this clonotype: This likely reflects a read error, since a far larger clone is one base away. The chain employs TRBV7-2 and TRBJ1-2; possibly TRBD1 for D (6 bases). Germline CDR1 SGHTA, CDR2 FQGNSA. CDR3 length: 13 residues. V was cut by 8 bases and J by 4 bases, with 14 bases left in between. CDR3: CASCPPGAYGYTF. In DNA, the CDR3 is TGTGCCAGCTGCCCACCGGGGGCCTATGGCTACACCTTC.

The sample holds many counts of this clonotype. The chain couples TRBV6-5 to TRBJ1-3, with D hard to call. CDR1 MNHEY and CDR2 SVGAGI come from the germline V gene. Trimming removed 2 bases at V and 1 base at J, with 9 bases between. The CDR3 spans 15 residues. The CDR3 coding sequence is TGTGCCAGCAGTTACGAAAGCGGATCTGGAAACACCATATATTTT. It yields the protein CASSYESGSGNTIYF.